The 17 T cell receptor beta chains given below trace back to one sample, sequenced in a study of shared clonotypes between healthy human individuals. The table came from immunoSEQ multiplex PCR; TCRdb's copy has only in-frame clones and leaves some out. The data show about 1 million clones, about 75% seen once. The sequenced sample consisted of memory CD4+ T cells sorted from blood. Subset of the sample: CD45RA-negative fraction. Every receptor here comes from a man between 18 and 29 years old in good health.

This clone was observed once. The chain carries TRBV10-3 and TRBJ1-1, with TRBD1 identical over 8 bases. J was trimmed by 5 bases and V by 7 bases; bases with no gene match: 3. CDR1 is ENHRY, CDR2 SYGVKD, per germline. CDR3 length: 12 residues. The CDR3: CAINDRGTEAFF. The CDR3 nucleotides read TGTGCCATCAATGACAGGGGTACTGAAGCTTTCTTT.

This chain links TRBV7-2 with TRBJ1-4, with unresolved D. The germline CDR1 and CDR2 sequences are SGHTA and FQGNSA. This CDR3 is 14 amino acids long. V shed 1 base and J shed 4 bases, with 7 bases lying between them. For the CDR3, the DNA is TGTGCCAGCAGCTTAGTTTTGGATAATGAAAAACTGTTTTTT. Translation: CASSLVLDNEKLFF.

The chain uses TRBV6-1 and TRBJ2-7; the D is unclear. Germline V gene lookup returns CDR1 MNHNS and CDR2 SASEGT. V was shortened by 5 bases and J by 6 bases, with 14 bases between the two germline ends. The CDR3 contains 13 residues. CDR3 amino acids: CASSYGPESEQYF. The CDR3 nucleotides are TGTGCCAGCAGTTATGGTCCCGAGAGCGAGCAGTACTTC.

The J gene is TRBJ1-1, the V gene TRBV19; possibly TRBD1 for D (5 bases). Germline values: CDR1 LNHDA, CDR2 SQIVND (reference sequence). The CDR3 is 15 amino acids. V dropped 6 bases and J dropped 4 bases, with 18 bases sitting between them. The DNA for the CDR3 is TGTGCCAGTAGACCATCGGAGGGGATGGGCACTGAAGCTTTCTTT. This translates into CASRPSEGMGTEAFF.

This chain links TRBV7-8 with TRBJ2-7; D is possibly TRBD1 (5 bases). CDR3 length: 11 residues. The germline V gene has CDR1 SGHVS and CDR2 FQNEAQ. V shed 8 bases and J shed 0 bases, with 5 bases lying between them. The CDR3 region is CASGASYEQYF. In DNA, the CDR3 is TGTGCCAGCGGGGCCTCCTACGAGCAGTACTTC.

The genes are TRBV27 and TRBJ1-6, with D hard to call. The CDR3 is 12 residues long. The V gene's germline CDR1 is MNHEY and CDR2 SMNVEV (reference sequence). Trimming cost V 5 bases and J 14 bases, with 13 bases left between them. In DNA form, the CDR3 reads TGTGCCAGCAGTCTAGGCCCTGGGACCCTCCACTTT. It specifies CASSLGPGTLHF.

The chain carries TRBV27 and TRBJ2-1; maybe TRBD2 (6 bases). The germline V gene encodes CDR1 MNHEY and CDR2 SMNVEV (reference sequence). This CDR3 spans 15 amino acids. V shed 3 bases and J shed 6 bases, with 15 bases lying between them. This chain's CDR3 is CASSFRGRSPNEQFF. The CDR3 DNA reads TGTGCCAGCAGTTTCCGGGGGAGGTCCCCCAATGAGCAGTTCTTC.

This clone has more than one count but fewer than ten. CDR3 region: CASRPDSSISPLHF. CDR3 nucleotides: TGTGCCAGCAGACCAGACAGCAGCATTTCACCCCTCCACTTT. The J gene is TRBJ1-6, the V gene TRBV7-9; the D gene is possibly TRBD1 (5 bases). Trimming pared 6 bases from V and 9 bases from J, leaving 15 bases between. CDR3 size: 14 residues. Germline lookup yields CDR1 SEHNR and CDR2 FQNEAQ (reference sequence).

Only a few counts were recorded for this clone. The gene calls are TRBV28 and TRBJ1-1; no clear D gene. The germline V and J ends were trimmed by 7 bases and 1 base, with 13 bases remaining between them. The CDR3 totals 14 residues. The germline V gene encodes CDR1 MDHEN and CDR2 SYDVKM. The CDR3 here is CASTAWQENTEAFF. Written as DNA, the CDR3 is TGTGCCAGCACCGCCTGGCAGGAGAACACTGAAGCTTTCTTT. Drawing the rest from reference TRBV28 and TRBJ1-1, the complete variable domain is DVKVTQSSRYLVKRTGEKVFLECVQDMDHENMFWYRQDPGLGLRLIYFSYDVKMKEKGDIPEGYSVSREKKERFSLILESASTNQTSMYLCASTAWQENTEAFFGQGTRLTVV.

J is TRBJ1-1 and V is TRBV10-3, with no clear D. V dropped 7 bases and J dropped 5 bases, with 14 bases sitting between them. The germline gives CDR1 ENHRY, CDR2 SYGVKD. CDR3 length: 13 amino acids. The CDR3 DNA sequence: TGTGCCATCACCCAGGACCTTGGGACTGAAGCTTTCTTT. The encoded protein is CAITQDLGTEAFF.

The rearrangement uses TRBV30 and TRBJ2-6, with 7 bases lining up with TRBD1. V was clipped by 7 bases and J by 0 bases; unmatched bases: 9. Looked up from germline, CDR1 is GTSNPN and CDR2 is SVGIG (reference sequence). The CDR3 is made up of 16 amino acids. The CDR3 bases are TGTGCCTTTTCCGGGACAGTTTCCTCTGGGGCCAACGTCCTGACTTTC. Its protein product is CAFSGTVSSGANVLTF.

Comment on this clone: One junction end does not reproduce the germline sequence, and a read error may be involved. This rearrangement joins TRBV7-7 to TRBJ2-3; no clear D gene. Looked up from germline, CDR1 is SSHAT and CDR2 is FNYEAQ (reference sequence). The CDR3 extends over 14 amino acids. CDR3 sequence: CASSLAPPPDTQYF. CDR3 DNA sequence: TGTGCTAGCAGCTTGGCCCCCCCTCCTGATACGCAGTATTTT.

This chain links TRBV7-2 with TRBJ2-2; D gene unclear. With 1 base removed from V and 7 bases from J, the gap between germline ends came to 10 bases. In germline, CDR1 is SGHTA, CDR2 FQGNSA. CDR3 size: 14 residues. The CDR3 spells CASSLGASDGELFF. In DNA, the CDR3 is TGTGCCAGCAGCTTAGGGGCTTCCGACGGGGAGCTGTTTTTT.

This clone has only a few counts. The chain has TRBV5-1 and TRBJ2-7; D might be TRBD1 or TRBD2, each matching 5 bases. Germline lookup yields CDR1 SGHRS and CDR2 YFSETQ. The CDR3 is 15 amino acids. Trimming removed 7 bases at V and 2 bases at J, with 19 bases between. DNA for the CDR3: TGCGCCAGCTCAGTAACCGGGACGAACGCCTACGAGCAGTACTTC. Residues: CASSVTGTNAYEQYF.

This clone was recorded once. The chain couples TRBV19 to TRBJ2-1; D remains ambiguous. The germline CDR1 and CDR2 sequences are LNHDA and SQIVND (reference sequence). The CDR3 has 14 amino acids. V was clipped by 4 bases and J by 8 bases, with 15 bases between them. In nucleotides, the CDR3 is TGTGCCAGTAGTACTTCGACCCAGAGCGATGAGCAGTTCTTC. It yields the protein CASSTSTQSDEQFF. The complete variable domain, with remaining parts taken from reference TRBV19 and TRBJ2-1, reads DGGITQSPKYLFRKEGQNVTLSCEQNLNHDAMYWYRQDPGQGLRLIYYSQIVNDFQKGDIAEGYSVSREKKESFPLTVTSAQKNPTAFYLCASSTSTQSDEQFFGPGTRLTVL.

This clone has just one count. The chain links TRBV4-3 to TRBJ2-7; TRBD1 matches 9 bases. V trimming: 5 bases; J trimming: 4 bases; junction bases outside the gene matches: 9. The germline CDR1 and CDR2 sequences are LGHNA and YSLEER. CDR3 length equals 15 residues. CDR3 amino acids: CASSGSGTGIYEQYF. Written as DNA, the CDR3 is TGCGCCAGCAGCGGATCCGGGACAGGGATATACGAGCAGTACTTC.

DNA of the CDR3: TGTGCCAGCAGCTGGGACTTCGACACCGGGGAGCTGTTTTTT. It codes for CASSWDFDTGELFF. The J gene is TRBJ2-2, the V gene TRBV7-2; tentative D call: TRBD2 (6 bases). The CDR3 extends over 14 amino acids. Germline values: CDR1 SGHTA, CDR2 FQGNSA. The V gene lost 4 bases and the J gene lost 3 bases, with 9 bases spanning the gap.